The 32 T cell receptor beta chains below all came from one sample that was sequenced in a study of naive and memory T cell subsets. Both TRBC1 and TRBC2 were covered by a beta constant-region primer of two equimolar oligonucleotides. Nested alpha and beta constant-region primers with the SP2 primer drove four PCR rounds on ligated cDNA. In TCRdb, the UMI-ligation and nested PCR reads were re-called with MiXCR into one record per CDR3 protein. The sample carries just over 80,000 distinct CDR3 sequences, over 9% recorded once. The sequencing sample was made of naive CD8+ T cells from blood. These receptors all stem from a human donor in good health.

There are a few counts of this clonotype. This chain's CDR3 is CSARFGNNEQFF. Here the CDR3 DNA reads TGCAGTGCCCGGTTCGGGAACAATGAGCAGTTCTTC. The gene calls are TRBV20-1 and TRBJ2-1, with D tentatively TRBD2 (5 bases). From germline, CDR1 is DFQATT and CDR2 SNEGSKA (reference sequence). V was shortened by 6 bases and J by 5 bases, with 11 bases between the two germline ends. This CDR3 region has 12 residues.

Ten or more counts support this clonotype. The chain joins TRBV6-2 or TRBV6-3 to TRBJ1-2; 11 bases line up with TRBD1. CDR3 length: 15 residues. Unmatched junction bases numbered 5, after V lost 2 bases and J lost 6 bases. Per the germline V gene, CDR1 is MNHEY and CDR2 is SVGEGT. The DNA for the CDR3 is TGTGCCAGCAGTTACGCGGGGACAGGGGGGAATGGCTACACCTTC. Its protein product is CASSYAGTGGNGYTF.

This clonotype was counted once. The chain combines TRBV6-5 with TRBJ2-1, with 9 nucleotides matching TRBD2. The V gene's germline CDR1 is MNHEY and CDR2 SVGAGI. The V gene end was trimmed by 7 bases and the J gene end by 9 bases; junction bases not matched to a gene: 10. The CDR3 extends over 14 amino acids. This chain's CDR3 is CASIGREGVSEQFF. The CDR3, as DNA: TGTGCCAGCATCGGGCGGGAGGGAGTGTCTGAGCAGTTCTTC.

The chain employs TRBV11-1 and TRBJ2-1; 9 nucleotides line up with TRBD1. This CDR3 region has 16 residues. Trimming cost V 3 bases and J 6 bases; bases outside gene matches: 9. Looked up from germline, CDR1 is SGHAT and CDR2 is FQDESV (reference sequence). CDR3 sequence reads: CASSFPDRGVGNEQFF. CDR3 in DNA: TGTGCCAGCAGCTTTCCGGACAGGGGAGTGGGCAATGAGCAGTTCTTC.

This chain uses TRBV4-1 with TRBJ2-5, with D perhaps TRBD2 (5 bases). Germline assignment: CDR1 MGHRA and CDR2 YSYEKL. Trimming removed 3 bases from V and 0 bases from J, with 11 bases in between. CDR3 size: 15 residues. The CDR3 nucleotides read TGCGCCAGCAGCCAGCGGGTCGGGAACCAAGAGACCCAGTACTTC. This sequence encodes CASSQRVGNQETQYF.

The rearrangement joins TRBV11-1 to TRBJ1-2; no firm D call. The germline CDR1 and CDR2 sequences are SGHAT and FQDESV (reference sequence). V was shortened by 2 bases and J by 2 bases, with 6 bases between the two germline ends. The length of the CDR3 is 13 residues. The CDR3 loop is CASSLNSNYGYTF. As DNA, the CDR3 is TGTGCCAGCAGCTTAAACAGCAACTATGGCTACACCTTC.

The chain recombines TRBV5-4 with TRBJ2-2, with 9 bases fitting TRBD2. Germline V CDR1 and CDR2: SGHNT, YYREEE (reference sequence). The CDR3 runs to 15 residues. Germline trimming cut 2 bases from V and 4 bases from J; bases unmatched to any gene: 3. The CDR3 loop is CASSLAGGVTGELFF. The CDR3 nucleotides are TGTGCCAGCAGCTTAGCGGGAGGAGTCACCGGGGAGCTGTTTTTT.

The CDR3 nucleotides are TGCAGTGCTAGAGACCCCATCATCTCTGGGGCCAACGTCCTGACTTTC. Translating it yields CSARDPIISGANVLTF. The chain links TRBV20-1 to TRBJ2-6; the D is unclear. CDR3 length equals 16 residues. The V end lost 0 bases, the J end lost 0 bases, and 9 bases lay between the germline ends. Per germline, CDR1 DFQATT and CDR2 SNEGSKA (reference sequence).

In its sample, this clonotype was seen once. The rearrangement links TRBV7-8 to TRBJ2-1; D is uncertain. Germline CDR1 is SGHVS and CDR2 is FQNEAQ. Trimming stripped 7 bases from V and 2 bases from J, with 18 bases between. This CDR3 comprises 16 residues. CDR3 in DNA: TGTGCCAGCACCTTGACACGGCAGTTGGCCTACAATGAGCAGTTCTTC. Residues: CASTLTRQLAYNEQFF.

The chain carries TRBV20-1 and TRBJ2-1; 8 bases match TRBD1. The germline gives CDR1 DFQATT, CDR2 SNEGSKA (reference sequence). The CDR3 contains 15 residues. The ends lost 5 bases at V and 2 bases at J; junction bases unmatched: 8. For the CDR3, the DNA is TGCAGTGCTCGAAGGGGGACAGGAACCTACAATGAGCAGTTCTTC. As protein: CSARRGTGTYNEQFF.

This clonotype was counted many times. The chain employs TRBV5-1 and TRBJ2-3; D is possibly TRBD1 or TRBD2 (5 bases each). The germline gives CDR1 SGHRS, CDR2 YFSETQ. The CDR3 contains 15 residues. V was clipped by 4 bases and J by 3 bases, with 15 bases between them. The DNA of the CDR3 is TGCGCCAGCAGCGTCGGGGCAGCCGATACAGATACGCAGTATTTT. It yields the protein CASSVGAADTDTQYF.

This clonotype was counted only a few times. The rearrangement uses TRBV7-9 and TRBJ2-5; D might be TRBD2 (6 bases). Deletions cut 1 base from V and 5 bases from J, with 11 bases between. The CDR3 runs to 14 residues. Germline CDR1 is SEHNR and CDR2 is FQNEAQ (reference sequence). CDR3 bases: TGTGCCAGCAGCTTAGGGACTACTGAGGAGACCCAGTACTTC. This codes for CASSLGTTEETQYF.

This clonotype turned up a few times. The chain couples TRBV14 to TRBJ2-2; D uncertain. Deletions cut 0 bases from V and 2 bases from J, with 16 bases between. The germline V gene has CDR1 SGHDN and CDR2 FVKESK. There are 18 residues in the CDR3. CDR3 bases: TGTGCCAGCAGCCAAGATCTTGTCACAGTCAGAAACACCGGGGAGCTGTTTTTT. Translating it yields CASSQDLVTVRNTGELFF. Filled out from reference TRBV14 and TRBJ2-2, the complete variable domain reads EAGVTQFPSHSVIEKGQTVTLRCDPISGHDNLYWYRRVMGKEIKFLLHFVKESKQDESGMPNNRFLAERTGGTYSTLKVQPAELEDSGVYFCASSQDLVTVRNTGELFFGEGSRLTVL.

This chain connects TRBV27 to TRBJ2-1; no firm D call. V lost 3 bases to trimming and J lost 6 bases, with 3 bases between them. This CDR3 has 11 residues. Germline V gene lookup returns CDR1 MNHEY and CDR2 SMNVEV (reference sequence). Here the CDR3 DNA reads TGTGCCAGCAGTTTGTTCAATGAGCAGTTCTTC. Translation gives CASSLFNEQFF.

This clonotype was counted a few times. The chain combines TRBV6-2 or TRBV6-3 with TRBJ1-1; no firm D call. CDR3 length: 15 residues. Trimming left V 0 bases short and J 4 bases short, with 12 bases between. Germline CDR1 and CDR2: MNHEY and SVGEGT. CDR3 protein: CASSYSFSTGTEAFF. CDR3 coding DNA: TGTGCCAGCAGTTACTCTTTCTCGACGGGCACTGAAGCTTTCTTT.

This clonotype was seen ten or more times. The V call is TRBV4-1, the J call TRBJ1-5; perhaps TRBD1 as D (5 bases). The V gene's germline CDR1 is MGHRA and CDR2 YSYEKL. The CDR3 consists of 15 residues. V shed 0 bases and J shed 4 bases, with 10 bases lying between them. The CDR3 nucleotides read TGCGCCAGCAGCCAAGATCCAGGGCCAAATCAGCCCCAGCATTTT. Translated: CASSQDPGPNQPQHF.

This clonotype occurred a few times. This chain links TRBV10-3 with TRBJ2-2; D may be TRBD2 (5 bases). Trimming stripped 6 bases from V and 6 bases from J, with 14 bases between. The germline V gene encodes CDR1 ENHRY and CDR2 SYGVKD. The CDR3 is 14 amino acids. CDR3 sequence: CAISSSTSSGELFF. CDR3 nucleotide sequence: TGTGCCATCAGCTCGAGTACTAGTTCCGGGGAGCTGTTTTTT.

The sample holds many counts of this clonotype. The chain recombines TRBV27 with TRBJ2-1, with 11 bases aligning to TRBD2. Losses at the gene ends were 10 bases for V and 9 bases for J; bases not matched to a gene: 5. CDR3 size: 12 residues. Per germline, CDR1 MNHEY and CDR2 SMNVEV (reference sequence). The CDR3 spells CATLAGGREQFF. Here the CDR3 DNA reads TGTGCCACCTTAGCGGGAGGGCGTGAGCAGTTCTTC.

V usage is TRBV13 and J usage is TRBJ2-2; 8 bases agree with TRBD1. This CDR3 contains 14 residues. CDR1 and CDR2 from the germline V gene are PRHDT and FYEKMQ (reference sequence). Trimming removed 4 bases from V and 6 bases from J; junction bases left unmatched: 4. In nucleotides, the CDR3 is TGTGCCAGCAGCTACGGGACAGGCCCCGGGGAGCTGTTTTTT. Its protein product is CASSYGTGPGELFF. Filled out from reference TRBV13 and TRBJ2-2, the complete variable domain reads AAGVIQSPRHLIKEKRETATLKCYPIPRHDTVYWYQQGPGQDPQFLISFYEKMQSDKGSIPDRFSAQQFSDYHSELNMSSLELGDSALYFCASSYGTGPGELFFGEGSRLTVL.

This clonotype was counted a few times. This chain connects TRBV29-1 to TRBJ1-5; D not certain. V lost 0 bases and J lost 9, with 18 bases in between. The CDR3 contains 15 residues. Per germline, CDR1 SQVTM and CDR2 ANQGSEA. The CDR3 spells CSVEDPQVPEGPQHF. The CDR3 coding sequence is TGCAGCGTTGAAGACCCTCAAGTGCCCGAGGGGCCCCAGCATTTT.

In this sample, this clonotype turned up a few times. The J gene is TRBJ2-7, the V gene TRBV30, with 14 bases that match TRBD2. The ends lost 2 bases at V and 5 bases at J; junction bases unmatched: 5. Germline CDR1 is GTSNPN and CDR2 is SVGIG (reference sequence). The CDR3 contains 15 residues. The CDR3 DNA is TGTGCCTGGAGTACCGGGACTAGCGGGAGTAACGAGCAGTACTTC. Encoded protein: CAWSTGTSGSNEQYF.

This clonotype showed up many times. CDR3 loop: CASRPTGADTGELFF. In nucleotides, the CDR3 is TGTGCCAGCAGACCGACAGGGGCGGACACCGGGGAGCTGTTTTTT. The gene calls are TRBV12-3 or TRBV12-4 and TRBJ2-2; 8 positions match TRBD1. The CDR3 has 15 amino acids. V dropped 6 bases and J dropped 3; count of bases not matched to a gene: 6.

The chain employs TRBV5-4 and TRBJ1-2; 7 bases are shared with TRBD1. J was trimmed by 4 bases and V by 3 bases; bases with no gene match: 9. The germline gives CDR1 SGHNT, CDR2 YYREEE (reference sequence). The length of the CDR3 is 15 residues. The CDR3 region is CASSSPGQKSYGYTF. CDR3 DNA: TGTGCCAGCAGCTCTCCGGGACAGAAGAGCTATGGCTACACCTTC.

The chain couples TRBV28 to TRBJ1-5; unclear D gene. CDR3 length: 15 amino acids. V was clipped by 7 bases and J by 5 bases, with 18 bases between them. CDR1 is MDHEN and CDR2 is SYDVKM in the germline V gene. CDR3 sequence: CASTLSGRRDQPQHF. In DNA form, the CDR3 reads TGTGCCAGCACGCTTTCGGGCAGGAGAGATCAGCCCCAGCATTTT. The variable domain in full, with the rest retrieved from reference TRBV28 and TRBJ1-5, is DVKVTQSSRYLVKRTGEKVFLECVQDMDHENMFWYRQDPGLGLRLIYFSYDVKMKEKGDIPEGYSVSREKKERFSLILESASTNQTSMYLCASTLSGRRDQPQHFGDGTRLSIL.

This clonotype was counted between two and nine times. J is TRBJ2-7 and V is TRBV28, with 8 bases identical to TRBD2. J gave up 0 bases and V 2 bases, and 9 bases lay outside the gene matches. The CDR3 length is 17 residues. Germline V gene lookup returns CDR1 MDHEN and CDR2 SYDVKM. The CDR3 loop is CASSLRVREVNSYEQYF. The CDR3, as DNA: TGTGCCAGCAGTTTACGTGTGCGGGAGGTCAACTCCTACGAGCAGTACTTC.

This chain links TRBV24-1 with TRBJ2-5, with D uncertain. The CDR3 is 14 residues long. The germline gives CDR1 KGHDR, CDR2 SFDVKD. The V end was cut by 4 bases, the J end by 0 bases, with 8 bases between. The CDR3 DNA reads as TGTGCCACCAGTGAAGGGCGGTACCAAGAGACCCAGTACTTC. It encodes CATSEGRYQETQYF.

This clonotype has more than one count but fewer than ten. V is TRBV7-9 and J is TRBJ2-1; D may be TRBD1 (5 bases). The CDR3 covers 13 residues. Germline V gives CDR1 SEHNR, CDR2 FQNEAQ (reference sequence). V shed 4 bases and J shed 15 bases, with 19 bases lying between them. This CDR3 is CASSWGVAQGPFF. The CDR3, as DNA: TGTGCCAGCAGCTGGGGCGTCGCCCAGGGCCCGTTCTTC.

The sample holds many counts of this clonotype. The rearrangement uses TRBV6-4 and TRBJ2-1; a weak D match, TRBD2 (6 bases). This CDR3 comprises 13 residues. CDR1 and CDR2 (germline): MRHNA, SNTAGT. The germline V and J ends were trimmed by 0 bases and 7 bases, with 7 bases remaining between them. DNA of the CDR3: TGTGCCAGCAGTGACTCAGGACTAAATGAGCAGTTCTTC. Protein: CASSDSGLNEQFF.

This clonotype was observed at least ten times. The chain couples TRBV29-1 to TRBJ2-5; D is uncertain. Trimming took 5 bases from V and 3 from J, leaving 4 bases between them. The CDR3 is made up of 10 amino acids. Germline V gene lookup returns CDR1 SQVTM and CDR2 ANQGSEA. CDR3 sequence: CSVLEETQYF. The CDR3 DNA follows: TGCAGCGTTCTTGAAGAGACCCAGTACTTC.

This clonotype has at least ten counts. The chain links TRBV7-9 to TRBJ2-7, with D hard to call. This CDR3 contains 15 residues. V was shortened by 4 bases and J by 2 bases, with 15 bases between the two germline ends. The V gene's germline CDR1 is SEHNR and CDR2 FQNEAQ (reference sequence). The CDR3 DNA reads TGTGCCAGCAGCTCTTACCGGGCGCCCGCCTACGAGCAGTACTTC. Its translation: CASSSYRAPAYEQYF.

This chain links TRBV28 with TRBJ2-2; 8 bases line up with TRBD2. The trim removed 7 bases at V and 3 bases at J, leaving 4 bases unmatched. Germline CDR1 MDHEN, CDR2 SYDVKM. This CDR3 is 14 amino acids long. The CDR3 here is CASTRLAYTGELFF. DNA of the CDR3: TGTGCCAGCACAAGACTAGCGTACACCGGGGAGCTGTTTTTT.

This clonotype was picked up a small number of times. The chain combines TRBV14 with TRBJ2-7, with D uncertain. The length of the CDR3 is 11 residues. V gave up 3 bases and J gave up 7 bases, with 7 bases separating them. CDR1 SGHDN and CDR2 FVKESK come from the germline V gene. The CDR3 sequence is CASSQFGEQYF. CDR3 bases: TGTGCCAGCAGCCAGTTCGGGGAGCAGTACTTC.